Listed below are T cell receptor beta chains from one sample, sequenced in a study of CD8 T cells in Susac syndrome. TCRdb re-derived calls from the immunoSEQ multiplex PCR reads in MiXCR, one entry per CDR3 protein. The sample has more than 95,000 distinct CDR3 sequences, more than 90% seen once. Sequencing was carried out using CD8+ T cells from PBMCs. These receptors were taken from a human donor with Susac syndrome. The CDR3 runs from the conserved cysteine through the conserved F or W. The D gene is left open where the match is weak. Clone size is not always given. Where it is, it says once, few, many or a class for expanded clones.

V gene: TRBV30; J gene: TRBJ2-7; D gene: -; clone size: -; CDR3 protein: CALSGPYEQYF; CDR3 DNA: TGTGCACTTAGCGGACCCTACGAGCAGTACTTC
V gene: TRBV11-2; J gene: TRBJ2-2; D gene: -; clone size: -; CDR3 protein: CASSQDPRTGELFF; CDR3 DNA: TGTGCCAGCAGCCAAGATCCGCGCACCGGGGAGCTGTTTTTT
V gene: TRBV20-1; J gene: TRBJ2-1; D gene: -; clone size: once; CDR3 protein: CSARGSDYNEQFF; CDR3 DNA: TGCAGTGCTAGAGGGTCAGACTACAATGAGCAGTTCTTC
V gene: TRBV9; J gene: TRBJ2-5; D gene: TRBD1; clone size: -; CDR3 protein: CASSETGNTQETQYF; CDR3 DNA: TGTGCCAGCAGCGAGACAGGGAATACCCAAGAGACCCAGTACTTC
V gene: TRBV6-1; J gene: TRBJ2-5; D gene: -; clone size: -; CDR3 protein: CASSEFYLETQYF; CDR3 DNA: TGTGCCAGCAGTGAATTCTACCTCGAGACCCAGTACTTC
V gene: TRBV20-1; J gene: TRBJ1-1; D gene: -; clone size: -; CDR3 protein: CSARGGTEAFF; CDR3 DNA: TGCAGTGCTAGGGGGGGGACTGAAGCTTTCTTT
V gene: TRBV24-1; J gene: TRBJ1-1; D gene: TRBD1; clone size: once; CDR3 protein: CATSERQGSSEAFF; CDR3 DNA: TGTGCCACCAGTGAGCGACAGGGCTCTTCTGAAGCTTTCTTT
V gene: TRBV4-1; J gene: TRBJ1-1; D gene: -; clone size: -; CDR3 protein: CASSPLGVIGRNTEAFF; CDR3 DNA: TGCGCCAGCAGCCCCCTCGGAGTAATTGGACGGAACACTGAAGCTTTCTTT
V gene: TRBV20-1; J gene: TRBJ1-1; D gene: TRBD1; clone size: -; CDR3 protein: CSAGTGVTEAFF; CDR3 DNA: TGCAGTGCTGGGACAGGGGTGACTGAAGCTTTCTTT
V gene: TRBV13; J gene: TRBJ1-1; D gene: -; clone size: -; CDR3 protein: CASTEGLAHTEAFF; CDR3 DNA: TGTGCCAGCACCGAGGGCCTGGCCCACACTGAAGCTTTCTTT
V gene: TRBV6-5; J gene: TRBJ1-1; D gene: TRBD1; clone size: -; CDR3 protein: CASSGTGTGTEAFF; CDR3 DNA: TGTGCCAGCAGTGGGACAGGGACAGGCACTGAAGCTTTCTTT
V gene: TRBV11-3; J gene: TRBJ2-5; D gene: -; clone size: -; CDR3 protein: CASSFDGETQYF; CDR3 DNA: TGTGCCAGCAGCTTCGATGGGGAGACCCAGTACTTC
V gene: TRBV27; J gene: TRBJ2-1; D gene: -; clone size: -; CDR3 protein: CASSSASSYNEQFF; CDR3 DNA: TGTGCCAGCAGTTCCGCCAGCTCCTACAATGAGCAGTTCTTC
V gene: TRBV19; J gene: TRBJ2-7; D gene: -; clone size: -; CDR3 protein: CASSILPRSEQYF; CDR3 DNA: TGTGCCAGTAGTATTTTGCCGAGGAGCGAGCAGTACTTC
V gene: TRBV3-1; J gene: TRBJ1-5; D gene: -; clone size: -; CDR3 protein: CASSRRGVNQPQHF; CDR3 DNA: TGTGCCAGCAGCCGAAGGGGTGTGAATCAGCCCCAGCATTTT
V gene: TRBV9; J gene: TRBJ2-2; D gene: -; clone size: -; CDR3 protein: CASSAEGETGELFF; CDR3 DNA: TGTGCCAGCAGCGCCGAGGGGGAGACCGGGGAGCTGTTTTTT
V gene: TRBV6-5; J gene: TRBJ1-1; D gene: -; clone size: -; CDR3 protein: CASSYSKGVQAFF; CDR3 DNA: TGTGCCAGCAGTTACTCGAAGGGGGTTCAAGCTTTCTTT
V gene: TRBV12-3/TRBV12-4; J gene: TRBJ2-7; D gene: -; clone size: -; CDR3 protein: CASSEFTSYEQYF; CDR3 DNA: TGTGCCAGCAGTGAATTCACGAGTTACGAGCAGTACTTC
V gene: TRBV27; J gene: TRBJ2-1; D gene: TRBD2; clone size: -; CDR3 protein: CASTRTAGGSYNEQFF; CDR3 DNA: TGTGCCAGCACCCGGACGGCGGGAGGCTCCTACAATGAGCAGTTCTTC
V gene: TRBV3-1; J gene: TRBJ2-1; D gene: -; clone size: -; CDR3 protein: CASSPDPSYNEQFF; CDR3 DNA: TGTGCCAGCAGCCCGGACCCTTCCTACAATGAGCAGTTCTTC
V gene: TRBV27; J gene: TRBJ1-5; D gene: TRBD1; clone size: once; CDR3 protein: CASSRGQGGNQPQHF; CDR3 DNA: TGTGCCAGCAGTCGAGGACAGGGCGGCAATCAGCCCCAGCATTTT
V gene: TRBV12-3/TRBV12-4; J gene: TRBJ2-6; D gene: -; clone size: -; CDR3 protein: CASTFGAHSGANVLTF; CDR3 DNA: TGTGCCAGCACCTTCGGGGCGCACTCTGGGGCCAACGTCCTGACTTTC
V gene: TRBV12-3/TRBV12-4; J gene: TRBJ2-1; D gene: -; clone size: -; CDR3 protein: CASSFSGSGNEQFF; CDR3 DNA: TGTGCCAGCAGTTTCTCAGGGAGCGGCAATGAGCAGTTCTTC
V gene: TRBV20-1; J gene: TRBJ2-5; D gene: TRBD2; clone size: -; CDR3 protein: CSAGHTAGVAETQYF; CDR3 DNA: TGCAGTGCTGGCCATACAGCGGGAGTGGCAGAGACCCAGTACTTC
V gene: TRBV30; J gene: TRBJ2-7; D gene: -; clone size: -; CDR3 protein: CAWSVISYEQYF; CDR3 DNA: TGTGCCTGGAGTGTAATCTCTTACGAGCAGTACTTC
V gene: TRBV27; J gene: TRBJ2-1; D gene: -; clone size: -; CDR3 protein: CASRGYEQFF; CDR3 DNA: TGTGCCAGCAGGGGGTATGAGCAGTTCTTC
V gene: TRBV20-1; J gene: TRBJ2-7; D gene: TRBD1; clone size: -; CDR3 protein: CSANSQDRALAEQYF; CDR3 DNA: TGCAGTGCTAATAGCCAGGACAGGGCCCTGGCCGAGCAGTACTTC
V gene: TRBV20-1; J gene: TRBJ1-3; D gene: -; clone size: -; CDR3 protein: CSARDGSGNTIYF; CDR3 DNA: TGCAGTGCTAGAGACGGCTCTGGAAACACCATATATTTT
V gene: TRBV5-1; J gene: TRBJ2-1; D gene: -; clone size: -; CDR3 protein: CASGFWGYEFF; CDR3 DNA: TGCGCCAGCGGGTTTTGGGGATACGAGTTCTTC
V gene: TRBV20-1; J gene: TRBJ2-5; D gene: TRBD2; clone size: -; CDR3 protein: CSARDETTGLAEETQYF; CDR3 DNA: TGCAGTGCTAGAGATGAGACTACGGGACTAGCGGAAGAGACCCAGTACTTC
V gene: TRBV20-1; J gene: TRBJ2-7; D gene: -; clone size: -; CDR3 protein: CSASRRADISYEQYF; CDR3 DNA: TGCAGTGCTAGCCGCAGGGCGGATATCTCCTACGAGCAGTACTTC
V gene: TRBV30; J gene: TRBJ2-5; D gene: TRBD2; clone size: once; CDR3 protein: CAWSRTSGVAETQYF; CDR3 DNA: TGTGCCTGGAGTCGGACTAGCGGGGTGGCAGAGACCCAGTACTTC
V gene: TRBV21-1; J gene: TRBJ2-7; D gene: -; clone size: -; CDR3 protein: CASSNRPGQGCEQYF; CDR3 DNA: TGTGCCAGCAGCAACCGACCCGGACAGGGTTGCGAGCAGTACTTC
V gene: TRBV27; J gene: TRBJ2-1; D gene: -; clone size: -; CDR3 protein: CASSSSRTPSSYNEQFF; CDR3 DNA: TGTGCCAGCAGTTCCTCCCGGACACCGAGCTCCTACAATGAGCAGTTCTTC
V gene: TRBV6-5; J gene: TRBJ2-3; D gene: -; clone size: -; CDR3 protein: CASSYIATDTQYF; CDR3 DNA: TGTGCCAGCAGTTACATAGCGACAGATACGCAGTATTTT
V gene: TRBV7-3; J gene: TRBJ2-3; D gene: -; clone size: -; CDR3 protein: CASRMTTGSTDTQYF; CDR3 DNA: TGTGCCAGCAGGATGACGACAGGAAGCACAGATACGCAGTATTTT
V gene: TRBV5-6; J gene: TRBJ2-3; D gene: -; clone size: once; CDR3 protein: CASSRGPLADTQYF; CDR3 DNA: TGTGCCAGCAGCCGAGGGCCACTGGCAGATACGCAGTATTTT
V gene: TRBV9; J gene: TRBJ2-7; D gene: TRBD1; clone size: -; CDR3 protein: CASSVGDSFYEQYF; CDR3 DNA: TGTGCCAGCAGCGTAGGGGACAGTTTCTACGAGCAGTACTTC
V gene: TRBV6-4; J gene: TRBJ2-3; D gene: TRBD2; clone size: -; CDR3 protein: CASSVTSGKGDTQYF; CDR3 DNA: TGTGCCAGCAGTGTTACTAGCGGGAAAGGAGATACGCAGTATTTT
V gene: TRBV7-8; J gene: TRBJ2-1; D gene: -; clone size: -; CDR3 protein: CASSYPSSGSSYNEQFF; CDR3 DNA: TGTGCCAGCAGCTACCCGAGTAGCGGTAGCTCCTACAATGAGCAGTTCTTC
V gene: TRBV30; J gene: TRBJ1-1; D gene: -; clone size: -; CDR3 protein: CAWSRDHRDTEAFF; CDR3 DNA: TGTGCCTGGAGCAGGGATCATCGGGACACTGAAGCTTTCTTT
V gene: TRBV20-1; J gene: TRBJ2-7; D gene: -; clone size: few; CDR3 protein: CSARGSVDYEQYF; CDR3 DNA: TGCAGTGCTAGAGGGTCGGTGGATTACGAGCAGTACTTC